The clone carrying this T cell receptor beta chain was seen only a few times. The junction and the germline gene differ at one end; a read error may be behind it. This sample was taken from a study of blood T cell repertoires in COVID-19. Study context: The samples span acute and convalescent COVID-19 from the United States, Italy and Spain. PBMCs, B-cell-depleted T cells, or T cells were the source of the cDNA or gDNA that made up the material.

The germline V gene encodes CDR1 MNHEY and CDR2 SVGEGT. The CDR3 runs to 12 residues. In the source study's methods: Nucleated cell counts were estimated from reference gene primer amplification. Measured with immunoSEQ multiplex PCR; TCRdb has only the in-frame clones, and not every one. That table supplies the V and J calls and clone size; D and trimming were determined from the DNA. The data contain about 150,000 clones, approximately 78% of them singletons. The sequencing input was peripheral blood. The source of this sequence is a man in his sixties who had recovered from COVID-19. This chain connects TRBV6-2 or TRBV6-3 to TRBJ1-2; possibly TRBD1 for D (5 bases). As DNA, the CDR3 is TGTGCCAGCAGCAATTTTGACAGAGGAACCCTCTTC. It yields the protein CASSNFDRGTLF.